This T cell receptor beta chain was recovered during a study of blood T cells in healthy people across ages. This clonotype was picked up many times. A second PCR, run for about 7 to 11 cycles, used a sample-barcoded 5' primer plus a J-beta primer mix. Using its own MiXCR run on the 5' RACE reads, TCRdb lists one record per CDR3 protein. The table records roughly 650,000 distinct CDR3 sequences, 32% of them present only once. The CDR3 is 15 residues long. Germline trimming cut 6 bases from V and 2 bases from J; bases unmatched to any gene: 9. The germline V gene encodes CDR1 SEHNR and CDR2 FQNEAQ (reference sequence).

This rearrangement joins TRBV7-9 to TRBJ2-5; the match to TRBD2 covers 7 bases. The specimen was blood. The TCR was taken from a woman of 80 years or more in good health. The CDR3 protein is CASSGGLSTQETQYF. The CDR3 coding sequence is TGTGCCAGCAGTGGGGGACTATCGACACAAGAGACCCAGTACTTC. The whole variable domain, filled in from reference TRBV7-9 and TRBJ2-5, reads DTGVSQNPRHKITKRGQNVTFRCDPISEHNRLYWYRQTLGQGPEFLTYFQNEAQLEKSRLLSDRFSAERPKGSFSTLEIQRTEQGDSAMYLCASSGGLSTQETQYFGPGTRLLVL.